These 21 T cell receptor beta chains were sequenced from one sample in a study of cytomegalovirus exposure and HLA in healthy donors. The PCR used 60 Vbeta and 13 Jbeta primers. Generated by immunoSEQ multiplex PCR, the TCRdb table keeps only in-frame clones and is missing some. The sample records 95,000 to 150,000 clones, 73% being singletons. The material sequenced was PBMCs. These receptors all come from a man aged 55 to 70 in good health and CMV-seropositive.

This clone showed up just once. V is TRBV6-1 and J is TRBJ1-6, with D uncertain. This CDR3 contains 15 residues. Germline-derived CDR1 and CDR2 are MNHNS and SASEGT. With 5 bases removed from V and 6 bases from J, the gap between germline ends came to 14 bases. The CDR3 spells CASSRIRGINSPLHF. The DNA for the CDR3 is TGTGCCAGCAGTCGAATCCGGGGTATTAATTCACCCCTCCACTTT.

This clone appeared a single time. This chain links TRBV6-1 with TRBJ1-5; D is possibly TRBD1 (5 bases). The CDR3 is made up of 14 amino acids. The V gene's germline CDR1 is MNHNS and CDR2 SASEGT. Trimming cost V 6 bases and J 1 base, with 10 bases left between them. CDR3 sequence reads: CASSAQGSNQPQHF. The CDR3 nucleotides read TGTGCCAGCAGCGCTCAGGGAAGCAATCAGCCCCAGCATTTT.

The chain couples TRBV28 to TRBJ2-2, with TRBD2 as a possible D gene (5 bases). CDR1 and CDR2 from the germline V gene are MDHEN and SYDVKM. The CDR3 loop spans 15 amino acids. Trimming took 6 bases from V and 7 from J, leaving 18 bases between them. The CDR3 loop reads CASRTEQEEIGELFF. Here the CDR3 DNA reads TGTGCCAGCAGGACTGAGCAGGAGGAAATCGGGGAGCTGTTTTTT.

V is TRBV2 and J is TRBJ1-1, with D possibly being TRBD1 (6 bases). Between the trimmed V and J ends, which lost 5 bases and 2 bases, there was a span of 12 bases. The CDR3 is made up of 14 amino acids. Germline V gene sequence: CDR1 SNHLY, CDR2 FYNNEI. CDR3 protein: CASSLRGGNTEAFF. The CDR3 DNA is TGTGCCAGCAGTTTACGGGGGGGCAACACTGAAGCTTTCTTT.

This clone appeared a few times. V gene TRBV30 combines with J gene TRBJ1-1, with D perhaps TRBD1 (5 bases). Deletions cut 2 bases from V and 0 bases from J, with 7 bases between. Germline CDR1 GTSNPN, CDR2 SVGIG (reference sequence). This CDR3 has 13 residues. The CDR3 spells CAWSKGVNTEAFF. Here the CDR3 DNA reads TGTGCCTGGAGTAAAGGGGTGAACACTGAAGCTTTCTTT.

The rearrangement links TRBV6-1 to TRBJ2-2, with a tentative D call TRBD2 (7 bases). The germline V gene has CDR1 MNHNS and CDR2 SASEGT. The CDR3 loop spans 16 amino acids. Trimming took off 2 bases at V and 7 bases at J, with 17 bases between the two ends. CDR3 sequence: CASSELGRGPVGELFF. CDR3 coding DNA: TGTGCCAGCAGTGAACTAGGGCGGGGGCCAGTCGGGGAGCTGTTTTTT.

The chain is built from TRBV6-6 and TRBJ1-2; D is uncertain. V lost 7 bases to trimming and J lost 6 bases, with 21 bases between them. Germline CDR1 MNHNY, CDR2 SVGAGI (reference sequence). This CDR3 spans 15 amino acids. The CDR3: CASTDFTPLGHGYTF. DNA for the CDR3: TGTGCCAGCACGGACTTCACCCCTCTAGGTCATGGCTACACCTTC.

The chain couples TRBV9 to TRBJ1-2; 10 nucleotides agree with TRBD1. CDR3 size: 16 residues. With 0 bases clipped from V and 7 bases from J, the junction kept 9 bases outside the gene matches. From germline, CDR1 is SGDLS and CDR2 YYNGEE. The CDR3 spells CASSVAIRDRGGGYTF. CDR3 coding DNA: TGTGCCAGCAGCGTAGCTATCAGGGACAGGGGAGGTGGCTACACCTTC.

V is TRBV28 and J is TRBJ2-7; D not certain. Germline V gene sequence: CDR1 MDHEN, CDR2 SYDVKM. The V end lost 3 bases, the J end lost 7 bases, and 19 bases lay between the germline ends. The CDR3 has 15 amino acids. The CDR3 spells CASSFFSTQAKEQYF. DNA for the CDR3: TGTGCCAGCAGTTTCTTTAGTACGCAGGCTAAGGAGCAGTACTTC.

V gene TRBV5-1 combines with J gene TRBJ2-5; 7 bases agree with TRBD2. Germline values: CDR1 SGHRS, CDR2 YFSETQ. Losses at the gene ends were 4 bases for V and 5 bases for J; bases not matched to a gene: 14. This CDR3 comprises 16 residues. The CDR3 DNA follows: TGCGCCAGCAGCCCGCGATTTGCGGGGGTGGGGGAGACCCAGTACTTC. It is translated as CASSPRFAGVGETQYF.

The rearrangement links TRBV2 to TRBJ1-1, with 10 nucleotides matching TRBD1. The junction had 2 bases not matched to a gene; V was cut back by 5 bases and J by 2 bases. In germline, CDR1 is SNHLY, CDR2 FYNNEI. CDR3 length: 14 amino acids. The CDR3 spells CASSRTGGNTEAFF. The DNA of the CDR3 is TGTGCCAGCAGTCGGACAGGGGGAAACACTGAAGCTTTCTTT.

This chain uses TRBV5-6 with TRBJ2-1; 15 nucleotides match TRBD2. This CDR3 comprises 19 residues. The V gene's germline CDR1 is SGHDT and CDR2 YYEEEE. Trimming at V came to 1 base and at J to 8 bases, leaving 13 bases not matched to a gene. The CDR3 DNA is TGTGCCAGCAGCTTGCCCGGGACTAGCGGGGGGACTCTCGTGGATGAGCAGTTCTTC. This gives the protein CASSLPGTSGGTLVDEQFF.

The chain has TRBV7-9 and TRBJ2-7; 7 nucleotides agree with TRBD1. The CDR3 contains 17 residues. The J segment lost 4 bases and the V segment lost 1 base, leaving 13 bases of the junction unmatched. Per germline, CDR1 SEHNR and CDR2 FQNEAQ (reference sequence). CDR3 nucleotides: TGTGCCAGCAGCTTAGGTAGCAGGGGGAATCTTGGTTACGAGCAGTACTTC. Its translation is CASSLGSRGNLGYEQYF.

This sequence joins TRBV28 and TRBJ1-1, with a tentative D call TRBD1 (5 bases). The CDR3 is made up of 14 amino acids. Looked up from germline, CDR1 is MDHEN and CDR2 is SYDVKM. V was trimmed by 6 bases and J by 0 bases, leaving 11 bases between them. In nucleotides, the CDR3 is TGTGCCAGCAGGCCAGAACAGGTGAACACTGAAGCTTTCTTT. Its protein product is CASRPEQVNTEAFF.

The chain employs TRBV7-3 and TRBJ2-1; D is unclear. Germline CDR1 SGHTA, CDR2 FQGTGA. Trimming removed 8 bases from V and 0 bases from J, with 11 bases in between. This CDR3 spans 14 amino acids. As DNA, the CDR3 is TGTGCCAGCGCCATATCGCGCTCCTACAATGAGCAGTTCTTC. The encoded protein is CASAISRSYNEQFF. Variable domain in full (rest from reference TRBV7-3 and TRBJ2-1): GAGVSQTPSNKVTEKGKYVELRCDPISGHTALYWYRQSLGQGPEFLIYFQGTGAADDSGLPNDRFFAVRPEGSVSTLKIQRTERGDSAVYLCASAISRSYNEQFFGPGTRLTVL.

The chain combines TRBV15 with TRBJ2-3, with 7 bases aligning to TRBD1. Germline CDR1 and CDR2: LNHNV and YYDKDF (reference sequence). The CDR3 totals 14 residues. The trim removed 0 bases at V and 3 bases at J, leaving 0 bases unmatched. CDR3 sequence reads: CATSRDRGTDTQYF. The CDR3 coding sequence is TGTGCCACCAGCAGAGACAGGGGGACAGATACGCAGTATTTT.

As regards this clone: An end of the junction differs from the germline gene, which may be a read error. The chain combines TRBV6-6 with TRBJ2-7, with 8 bases lining up with TRBD1. Germline loops: CDR1 MNHNY, CDR2 SVGAGI (reference sequence). The CDR3 is made up of 14 amino acids. The CDR3 loop reads CASSLDRASYEQHF. The CDR3 DNA reads TGTGCCAGCAGTTTGGACAGGGCTTCCTACGAGCAGCACTTC.

The chain employs TRBV28 and TRBJ2-2, with no clear D. The length of the CDR3 is 13 residues. The germline gives CDR1 MDHEN, CDR2 SYDVKM. The V gene lost 8 bases and the J gene lost 7 bases, with 14 bases spanning the gap. The CDR3 nucleotides read TGTGCCAGCTTCCTCGATCAGTACGGGGAGCTGTTTTTT. The encoded protein is CASFLDQYGELFF.

The chain joins TRBV20-1 to TRBJ1-2, with D unclear. Germline-derived CDR1 and CDR2 are DFQATT and SNEGSKA (reference sequence). Deletions cut 7 bases from V and 5 bases from J, with 8 bases between. This CDR3 contains 10 residues. CDR3 DNA sequence: TGCAGTGTTAGCCGGTATGGCTACACCTTC. Its translation is CSVSRYGYTF.

The V and J genes are TRBV9 and TRBJ2-1; weak D call: TRBD1 (5 bases). The CDR3 runs 15 residues. Looked up from germline, CDR1 is SGDLS and CDR2 is YYNGEE. Trimming stripped 7 bases from V and 0 bases from J, with 14 bases between. CDR3 loop: CASAPTGTSYNEQFF. CDR3 nucleotides: TGTGCCAGCGCCCCCACAGGCACCTCCTACAATGAGCAGTTCTTC. The variable domain in full, completed from reference TRBV9 and TRBJ2-1, reads DSGVTQTPKHLITATGQRVTLRCSPRSGDLSVYWYQQSLDQGLQFLIQYYNGEERAKGNILERFSAQQFPDLHSELNLSSLELGDSALYFCASAPTGTSYNEQFFGPGTRLTVL.

This clone showed up just a few times. The genes are TRBV18 and TRBJ1-4; TRBD1 is a possible D gene (5 bases). V lost 3 bases and J lost 8, with 13 bases in between. The CDR3 spans 14 residues. CDR1 is KGHSH and CDR2 is LQKENI in the germline V gene. The CDR3 sequence: CASSPRQGEEKLFF. CDR3 DNA: TGTGCCAGCTCACCCCGTCAGGGTGAGGAAAAACTGTTTTTT.